This T cell receptor (beta chain) was profiled in a study of shared clonotypes between healthy human individuals. General study results and limits: Clonotype sharing among donors, it was expected, would be affected by sequencing depth.

About this clone itself: The antigen remains undetermined.

Germline values: CDR1 SGHTA, CDR2 FQGNSA. With V trimmed by 3 bases and J by 0 bases, 4 bases remained unmatched. The CDR3 extends over 15 amino acids. Sequenced by immunoSEQ multiplex PCR; TCRdb stores in-frame clones only, minus some. Of fewer than 600,000 clones listed, roughly 72% were seen once; the top ten hold 9.5% to 15%. The receptor's source is a woman in her thirties or forties in good health. Some clones in this sample may be carry-over from other donors' samples. The V and J genes are TRBV7-2 and TRBJ1-2; 7 nucleotides agree with TRBD1. The sequenced sample was PBMCs. The CDR3: CASSLGQQANYGYTF. In nucleotides, the CDR3 is TGTGCCAGCAGCTTGGGACAGCAGGCTAACTATGGCTACACCTTC.